This T cell receptor (beta chain) was identified during a study of blood T cell repertoires in COVID-19. Study information: Both acute and convalescent COVID-19 samples were obtained from the United States, Italy and Spain. Sources were T cells, B-cell-depleted T cells, or PBMCs; the material itself was cDNA or gDNA.

The CDR3 contains 15 residues. Per the germline V gene, CDR1 is SGHRS and CDR2 is YFSETQ. V trimming: 5 bases; J trimming: 3 bases; junction bases outside the gene matches: 9. Authors' data handling: Scientists estimated how many nucleated cells there were by amplifying reference gene primers. Here immunoSEQ multiplex PCR was the method, and the copy in TCRdb shows in-frame clones only, minus some. V, J and clone size were drawn from that table, and D and trimming were deduced from the DNA. The sample carries 150,000 to 200,000 clones, 88% recorded once. The TCR comes from a man aged 65 to 79 with active or convalescent COVID-19. The sample was peripheral blood. The chain uses TRBV5-1 and TRBJ2-7; 9 bases map to TRBD2. CDR3 amino acids: CASRSSSGSFYEQYF. Here the CDR3 DNA reads TGCGCCAGCAGATCGAGTAGCGGGAGCTTCTACGAGCAGTACTTC.